One and the same sample provided the 16 T cell receptor beta chains below, sequenced in a study of T cells in women clearing cervical HPV infection. Measured with immunoSEQ multiplex PCR; TCRdb has only the in-frame clones, and not every one. This table holds around 20,000 clones. Sequencing input: blood buffy coat. These receptors all stem from a woman between 18 and 70 years old with a cervical HPV16 infection that either progressed to CIN3+ or cleared (not recorded which).

Comment on this clone: Read coverage stops 3 residues before the CDR3 terminus; the germline J gene supplies the remainder. V is TRBV11-3 and J is TRBJ2-1; D possibly corresponds to TRBD2 (5 bases). The V and J ends lost 5 bases and 2 bases respectively, with 13 bases between them. CDR1 is SGHNT, CDR2 YENEEA, per germline. The CDR3 spans 15 residues. The CDR3 here is CASSPRVGAYNEQFF. The CDR3 bases that were read are TGTGCCAGCAGCCCGCGGGTGGGCGCCTACAATGAG.

According to its frequency, this clone is medium-sized. Read sequence stops 3 residues before the CDR3 end, and the germline J gene provides the missing end. The genes are TRBV2 and TRBJ2-7, with D possibly matching TRBD2 (6 bases). From germline, CDR1 is SNHLY and CDR2 FYNNEI. This CDR3 spans 15 amino acids. Trimming took 1 base from V and 3 from J, leaving 13 bases between them. The CDR3 region is CASSEELGLYYEQYF. The CDR3 DNA, read in part, is TGTGCCAGCAGTGAAGAGTTGGGACTCTACTACGAG.

With respect to this clone: Sequencing ends 3 residues short of the CDR3 end; the germline J gene provides the rest. The V gene is TRBV7-3, the J gene TRBJ2-1, with TRBD2 identical over 11 bases. The V segment lost 4 bases and the J segment 7 bases; nucleotides outside the gene matches: 6. This CDR3 spans 15 amino acids. The germline CDR1 and CDR2 sequences are SGHTA and FQGTGA. The CDR3 loop is CASSSASGGWNEQFF. CDR3 DNA (partial): TGTGCCAGCAGCTCTGCTAGCGGGGGGTGGAATGAG.

Note on this clone: The sequence runs out 3 residues before the end of the CDR3; the remainder is reconstructed from the germline J gene. The chain is built from TRBV6-1 and TRBJ1-2; D is unresolved. CDR3 length: 14 residues. V lost 4 bases and J 6 bases, leaving 15 bases between the germline ends. Germline V gene sequence: CDR1 MNHNS, CDR2 SASEGT. The covered CDR3 bases are TGTGCCAGCAGTGCTGCGGATTGGTCCCATGGC. It codes for CASSAADWSHG. The whole CDR3 region reads CASSAADWSHGYTF.

With regard to this clone: The read ends 3 residues early relative to the CDR3; the germline J gene fills the gap. J is TRBJ2-5 and V is TRBV19, with D possibly matching TRBD2 (6 bases). Per the germline V gene, CDR1 is LNHDA and CDR2 is SQIVND (reference sequence). The CDR3 runs to 15 residues. V was shortened by 3 bases and J by 5 bases, with 16 bases between the two germline ends. The part of the CDR3 DNA that was read is TGTGCCAGTAGTATCGGTGGGGGGTCCGGCGAGACC. It yields the protein CASSIGGGSGET. Given in full, the CDR3 is CASSIGGGSGETQYF.

Measured by frequency, this clone is medium-sized. CDR3 DNA (partial): TGTGCCAGCAGTTTACCCTTCGCAAAATTCGGCGGGGTGGATACG. Translating it yields CASSLPFAKFGGVDT. The full CDR3 is CASSLPFAKFGGVDTQYF. The chain uses TRBV28 and TRBJ2-3, with D perhaps matching TRBD2 (6 bases). The read is 3 residues too short to cover the CDR3 end, so that end is filled in from the germline J gene. Germline CDR1 is MDHEN and CDR2 is SYDVKM. This CDR3 is built from 18 residues. Between the trimmed V and J ends, which lost 2 bases and 6 bases, there was a span of 24 bases.

As regards this clone: The CDR3 end lies 3 residues beyond the end of the read and is filled in from the germline J gene. The chain joins TRBV20-1 to TRBJ2-1; D not resolved. The germline V gene encodes CDR1 DFQATT and CDR2 SNEGSKA (reference sequence). The length of the CDR3 is 14 residues. Trimming stripped 2 bases from V and 8 bases from J, with 16 bases between. CDR3 amino acids: CSARRISSIDEQFF. The CDR3 DNA, read in part, is TGCAGTGCTAGACGAATTTCTAGTATCGATGAG.

The CDR3 reads CASRRDGTGLDEQFF. CDR3 DNA, as far as it was read: TGTGCCAGCAGGCGCGACGGGACAGGGCTAGATGAG. The chain couples TRBV7-9 to TRBJ2-1; 9 positions match TRBD1. The read ends 3 residues before the CDR3 terminus; that terminus is restored from the germline J gene. J lost 8 bases, V lost 6 bases, and 11 bases had no gene match. The CDR3 contains 15 residues. CDR1 and CDR2 from the germline V gene are SEHNR and FQNEAQ (reference sequence).

With regard to this clone: The read gets to within 3 residues of the CDR3 end, and the germline J gene fills in the rest. The V call is TRBV2, the J call TRBJ1-1; 9 positions agree with TRBD1. The CDR3 loop spans 14 amino acids. Germline loops: CDR1 SNHLY, CDR2 FYNNEI. V was clipped by 4 bases and J by 1 base; unmatched bases: 1. CDR3 bases read: TGTGCCAGCAGTGGGGGACAGGGGAACACTGAA. Protein: CASSGGQGNTE. The whole CDR3 sequence reads CASSGGQGNTEAFF. Full variable domain (rest looked up from reference TRBV2 and TRBJ1-1): EPEVTQTPSHQVTQMGQEVILRCVPISNHLYFYWYRQILGQKVEFLVSFYNNEISEKSEIFDDQFSVERPDGSNFTLKIRSTKLEDSAMYFCASSGGQGNTEAFFGQGTRLTVV.

In the case of this clone: The CDR3 extends 3 residues past the end of the read, so its final part is completed from the germline J gene. This chain connects TRBV2 to TRBJ2-2; a weak D match, TRBD1 (5 bases). This CDR3 has 12 amino acids. The V end was cut by 7 bases, the J end by 6 bases, with 9 bases between. Germline V lookup: CDR1 SNHLY, CDR2 FYNNEI. The CDR3 here is CASTRGPGELFF. CDR3 DNA, as far as it was read: TGTGCCAGCACAAGGGGTCCCGGGGAG.

In the case of this clone: The read terminates 3 residues before the CDR3 end, so the remaining end is supplied by the germline J gene. The rearrangement links TRBV29-1 to TRBJ1-2; D is possibly TRBD1 (6 bases). V dropped 0 bases and J dropped 7 bases, with 15 bases sitting between them. This CDR3 is 14 amino acids long. In germline, CDR1 is SQVTM, CDR2 ANQGSEA. The sequenced CDR3 bases are TGCAGCGTTGAAGATCCACAGGGCTTTGGTGGC. Protein: CSVEDPQGFGG. The CDR3 reads in full as CSVEDPQGFGGYTF.

In the case of this clone: The read ends 3 residues shy of where the CDR3 ends; the end is completed using the germline J gene. This chain joins TRBV12-3 or TRBV12-4 and TRBJ1-2; D is possibly TRBD1 (5 bases). The CDR3 extends over 13 amino acids. V lost 1 base, J lost 5 bases, and 8 bases lay in between. The CDR3 reads CASSLVQAYGYTF. The CDR3 DNA, read in part, is TGTGCCAGCAGTTTAGTACAGGCTTATGGC.

As to this clone: Read coverage stops 3 residues before the CDR3 terminus; the germline J gene supplies the remainder. The rearrangement links TRBV29-1 to TRBJ1-3; D remains ambiguous. CDR3 length: 13 residues. With 4 bases removed from V and 2 bases from J, the gap between germline ends came to 9 bases. CDR1 is SQVTM and CDR2 is ANQGSEA in the germline V gene. CDR3: CSVGSTTGNTIYF. The part of the CDR3 DNA that was read is TGCAGCGTTGGTTCGACAACTGGAAACACC.

In the case of this clone: From the germline J gene comes the end of the CDR3, since the read stops 3 residues before it. This sequence joins TRBV7-2 and TRBJ1-6, with 8 bases lining up with TRBD1. V was pared by 5 bases and J by 9 bases, with 9 bases of the junction left unmatched. Germline CDR1 reads SGHTA; CDR2 reads FQGNSA. The CDR3 runs to 15 residues. The CDR3 is CASSPRGPTSSPLHF. The CDR3 DNA, read in part, is TGTGCCAGCAGCCCCAGGGGGCCGACGTCTTCACCC. Supplemented by reference TRBV7-2 and TRBJ1-6, the full variable domain reads GAGVSQSPSNKVTEKGKDVELRCDPISGHTALYWYRQSLGQGLEFLIYFQGNSAPDKSGLPSDRFSAERTGGSVSTLTIQRTQQEDSAVYLCASSPRGPTSSPLHFGNGTRLTVT.

Turning to this clone: The read stops 3 residues short of the end of the CDR3; the missing end is completed from the germline J gene. The V gene is TRBV7-9, the J gene TRBJ2-5; D is tentatively TRBD1 or TRBD2 (6 bases each). This CDR3 spans 15 amino acids. Germline CDR1 is SEHNR and CDR2 is FQNEAQ (reference sequence). The V end was cut by 3 bases, the J end by 5 bases, with 16 bases between. CDR3 region: CASSLATRRGETQYF. CDR3 DNA (partial): TGTGCCAGCAGCTTGGCTACTAGGAGGGGGGAGACC. Full variable domain (outside the CDR3, taken from reference TRBV7-9 and TRBJ2-5): DTGVSQNPRHKITKRGQNVTFRCDPISEHNRLYWYRQTLGQGPEFLTYFQNEAQLEKSRLLSDRFSAERPKGSFSTLEIQRTEQGDSAMYLCASSLATRRGETQYFGPGTRLLVL.

As regards this clone: The CDR3 is cut off 3 residues early in the read; its end comes from the germline J gene. The chain joins TRBV30 to TRBJ2-2; D perhaps matches TRBD1 (5 bases). The ends were cut back, 3 bases at V and 6 bases at J, with 11 bases in the middle. Germline assignment: CDR1 GTSNPN and CDR2 SVGIG (reference sequence). The CDR3 contains 13 residues. The part of the CDR3 DNA that was read is TGTGCCTGGAGCCAGGGTTTAGCCGGGGAG. Amino acid sequence: CAWSQGLAGE. In full, the CDR3 reads CAWSQGLAGELFF.